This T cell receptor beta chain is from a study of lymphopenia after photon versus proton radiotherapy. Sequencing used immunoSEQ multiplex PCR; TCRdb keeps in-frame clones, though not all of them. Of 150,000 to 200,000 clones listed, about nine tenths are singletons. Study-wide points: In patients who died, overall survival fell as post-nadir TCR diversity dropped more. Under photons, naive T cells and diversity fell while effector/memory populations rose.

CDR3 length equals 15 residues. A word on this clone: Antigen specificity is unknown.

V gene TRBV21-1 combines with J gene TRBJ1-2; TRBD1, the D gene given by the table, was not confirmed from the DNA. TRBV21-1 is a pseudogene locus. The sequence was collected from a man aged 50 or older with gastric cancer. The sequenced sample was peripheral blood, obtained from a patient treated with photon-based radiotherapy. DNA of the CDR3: TGTGCCAGCAGCAAAATGAAGGGGCGCCCCTATGGCTACACCTTC. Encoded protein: CASSKMKGRPYGYTF.